Described below is a single TCR beta chain sequence and its context. Its antigen is still unknown. Germline V CDR1 and CDR2: MNHEY, SMNVEV (reference sequence). The CDR3 has 14 residues. Trimming took off 5 bases at V and 5 bases at J, with 12 bases between the two ends. This entry comes from a study of shared clonotypes between healthy human individuals. About the research overall: With ages of 18 to 49, the donors were a couple of women and a few men.

CD45RO negativity and positive selection for CCR7 defined naive CD8 cells, a population that excluded terminally differentiated effector memory CD45RA+ cells. Overall study findings and caveats: Generally, estimated richness proved larger in naive subsets than it did in memory subsets. Rarefaction indicated that sorted-subset sequencing remained incomplete although depth was large.

Evenly divided among several immunoSEQ plates was the genomic DNA of each subset. Profiled with immunoSEQ multiplex PCR; TCRdb holds only in-frame clones, not every one. The sample yields about 2 million clones, roughly 94% seen once. The receptor comes from a man aged 18 to 35 in good health. The chain has TRBV27 and TRBJ2-2, with D possibly TRBD2 on 5 matching bases. The sequenced sample was naive CD8+ T cells sorted from blood. CDR3: CASSPRGPTGELFF. CDR3 nucleotide sequence: TGTGCCAGCAGTCCAAGAGGGCCGACCGGGGAGCTGTTTTTT.